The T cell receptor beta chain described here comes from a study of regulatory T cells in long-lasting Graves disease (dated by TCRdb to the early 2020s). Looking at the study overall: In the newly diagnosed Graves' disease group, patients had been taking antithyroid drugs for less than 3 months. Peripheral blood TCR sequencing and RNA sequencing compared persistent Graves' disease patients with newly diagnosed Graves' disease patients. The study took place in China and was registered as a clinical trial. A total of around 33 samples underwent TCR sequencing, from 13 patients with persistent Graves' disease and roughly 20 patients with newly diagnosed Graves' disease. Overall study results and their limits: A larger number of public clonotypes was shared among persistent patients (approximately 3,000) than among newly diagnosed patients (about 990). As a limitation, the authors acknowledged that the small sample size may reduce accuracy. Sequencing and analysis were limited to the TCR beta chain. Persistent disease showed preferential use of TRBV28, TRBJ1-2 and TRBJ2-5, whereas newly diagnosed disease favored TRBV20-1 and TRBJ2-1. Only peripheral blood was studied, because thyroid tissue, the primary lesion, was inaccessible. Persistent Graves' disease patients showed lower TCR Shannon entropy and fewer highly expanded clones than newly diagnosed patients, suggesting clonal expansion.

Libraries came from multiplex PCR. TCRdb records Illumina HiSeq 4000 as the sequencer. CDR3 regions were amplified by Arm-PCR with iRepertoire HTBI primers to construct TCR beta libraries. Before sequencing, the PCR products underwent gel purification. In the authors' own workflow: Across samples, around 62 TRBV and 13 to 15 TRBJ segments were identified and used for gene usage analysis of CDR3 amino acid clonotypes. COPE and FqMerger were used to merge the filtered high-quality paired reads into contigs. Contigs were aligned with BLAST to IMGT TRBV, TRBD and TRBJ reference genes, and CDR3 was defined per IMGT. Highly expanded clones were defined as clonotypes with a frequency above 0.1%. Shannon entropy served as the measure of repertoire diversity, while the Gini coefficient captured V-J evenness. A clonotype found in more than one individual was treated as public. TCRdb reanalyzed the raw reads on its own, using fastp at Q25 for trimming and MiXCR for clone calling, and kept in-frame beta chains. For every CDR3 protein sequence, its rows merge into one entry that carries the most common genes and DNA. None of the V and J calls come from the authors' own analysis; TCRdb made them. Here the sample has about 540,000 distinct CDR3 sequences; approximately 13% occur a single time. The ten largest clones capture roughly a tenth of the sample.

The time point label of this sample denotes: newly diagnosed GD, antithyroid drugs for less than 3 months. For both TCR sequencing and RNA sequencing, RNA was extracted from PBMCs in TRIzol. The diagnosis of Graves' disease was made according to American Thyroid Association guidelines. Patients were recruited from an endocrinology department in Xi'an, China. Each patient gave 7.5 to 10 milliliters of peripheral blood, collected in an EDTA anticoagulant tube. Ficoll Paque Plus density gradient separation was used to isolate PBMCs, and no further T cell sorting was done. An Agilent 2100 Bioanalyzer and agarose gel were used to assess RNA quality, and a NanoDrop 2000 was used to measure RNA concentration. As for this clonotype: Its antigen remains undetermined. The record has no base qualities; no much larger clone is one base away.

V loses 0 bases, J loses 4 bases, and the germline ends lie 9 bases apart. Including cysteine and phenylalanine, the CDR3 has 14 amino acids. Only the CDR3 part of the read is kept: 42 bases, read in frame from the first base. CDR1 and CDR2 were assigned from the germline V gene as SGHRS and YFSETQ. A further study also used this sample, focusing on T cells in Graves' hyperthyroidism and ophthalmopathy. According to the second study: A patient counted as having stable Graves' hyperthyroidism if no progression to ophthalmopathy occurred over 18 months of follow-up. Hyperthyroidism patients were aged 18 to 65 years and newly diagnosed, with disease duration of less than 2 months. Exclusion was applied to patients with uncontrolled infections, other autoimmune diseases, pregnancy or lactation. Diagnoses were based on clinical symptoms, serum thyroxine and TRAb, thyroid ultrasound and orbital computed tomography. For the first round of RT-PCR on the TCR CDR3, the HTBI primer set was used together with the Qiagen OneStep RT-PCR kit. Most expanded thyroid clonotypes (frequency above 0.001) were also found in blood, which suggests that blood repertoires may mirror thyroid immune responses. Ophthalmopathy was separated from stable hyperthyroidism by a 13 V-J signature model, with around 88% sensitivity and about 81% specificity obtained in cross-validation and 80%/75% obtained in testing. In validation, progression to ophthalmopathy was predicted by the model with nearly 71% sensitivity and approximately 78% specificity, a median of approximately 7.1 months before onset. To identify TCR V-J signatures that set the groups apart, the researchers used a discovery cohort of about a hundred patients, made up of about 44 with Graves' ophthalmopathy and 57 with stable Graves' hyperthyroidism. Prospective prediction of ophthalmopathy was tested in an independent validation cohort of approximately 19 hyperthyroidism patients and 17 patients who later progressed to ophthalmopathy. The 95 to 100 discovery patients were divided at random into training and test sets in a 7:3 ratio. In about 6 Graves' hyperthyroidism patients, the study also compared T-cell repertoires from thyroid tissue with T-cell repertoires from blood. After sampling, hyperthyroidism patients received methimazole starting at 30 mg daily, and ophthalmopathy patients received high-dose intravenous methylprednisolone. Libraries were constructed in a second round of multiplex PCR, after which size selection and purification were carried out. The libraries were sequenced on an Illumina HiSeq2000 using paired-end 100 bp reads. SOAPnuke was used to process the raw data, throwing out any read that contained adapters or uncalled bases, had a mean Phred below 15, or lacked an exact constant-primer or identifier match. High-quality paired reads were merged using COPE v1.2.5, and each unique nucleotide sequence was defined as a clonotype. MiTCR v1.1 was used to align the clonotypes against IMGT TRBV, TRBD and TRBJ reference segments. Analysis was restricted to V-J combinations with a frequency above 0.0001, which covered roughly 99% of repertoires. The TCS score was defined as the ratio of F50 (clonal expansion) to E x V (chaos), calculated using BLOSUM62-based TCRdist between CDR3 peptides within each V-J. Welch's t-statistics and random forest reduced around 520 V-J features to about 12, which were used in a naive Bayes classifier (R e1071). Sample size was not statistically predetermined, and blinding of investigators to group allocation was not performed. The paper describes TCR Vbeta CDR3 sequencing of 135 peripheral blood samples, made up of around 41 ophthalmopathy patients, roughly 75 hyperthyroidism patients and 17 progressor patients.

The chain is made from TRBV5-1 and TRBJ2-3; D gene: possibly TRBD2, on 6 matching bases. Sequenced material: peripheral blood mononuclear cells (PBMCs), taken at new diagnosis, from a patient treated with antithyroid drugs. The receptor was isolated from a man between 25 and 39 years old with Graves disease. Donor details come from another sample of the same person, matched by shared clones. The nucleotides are TGCGCCAGCAGCTTGGGGACTACAGCAGATACGCAGTATTTT. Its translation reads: CASSLGTTADTQYF.